The 21 T cell receptor beta chains below were found in one sample sequenced in a study of blood T cell repertoires in COVID-19. TCRdb's table, derived via immunoSEQ multiplex PCR, lists solely in-frame clones and lacks some. The sample carries fewer than 500,000 clones, around 90% recorded once. Sample: PBMCs or T cells enriched from blood (not recorded which). The source of these receptors is a woman under 30 who had recovered from COVID-19.

V gene TRBV4-1 combines with J gene TRBJ2-4, with 16 bases identical to TRBD2. Germline CDR1 MGHRA, CDR2 YSYEKL. Losses at the gene ends were 8 bases for V and 0 bases for J; bases not matched to a gene: 7. The CDR3 is 18 amino acids. The CDR3 DNA reads TGCGCCAGCTCGCCGGGACTAGCGGGGGGGCCAGCCAAAAACATTCAGTACTTC. It codes for CASSPGLAGGPAKNIQYF.

The chain recombines TRBV30 with TRBJ1-6; possible D gene TRBD1, 6 bases. Germline CDR1 and CDR2: GTSNPN and SVGIG (reference sequence). The CDR3 sequence is 16 residues long. Trimming removed 3 bases at V and 7 bases at J, with 19 bases between. DNA for the CDR3: TGTGCCTGGAGGGAACGGGGGGGGCATCCAAATTCACCCCTCCACTTT. Translated, it gives CAWRERGGHPNSPLHF.

This rearrangement joins TRBV11-3 to TRBJ2-7; possible D gene TRBD1, 5 bases. Germline V gives CDR1 SGHNT, CDR2 YENEEA. V was trimmed by 2 bases and J by 5 bases, leaving 16 bases between them. The CDR3 extends over 15 amino acids. CDR3 sequence: CASSLNGWQGNEQYF. The CDR3 DNA sequence: TGTGCCAGCAGCTTAAACGGCTGGCAGGGAAACGAGCAGTACTTC.

The chain joins TRBV3-1 (or the pseudogene TRBV3-2) to TRBJ2-7, with a tentative D call TRBD1 (5 bases). CDR1 is LGHDT, CDR2 YNNKEL, per germline (reference sequence). The CDR3 consists of 16 residues. Trimming removed 1 base at V and 2 bases at J, with 15 bases between. CDR3 DNA: TGTGCCAGCAGCCAAGGGGGCCCCGACAGCCCCTACGAGCAGTACTTC. Residues: CASSQGGPDSPYEQYF.

This rearrangement joins TRBV5-8 to TRBJ2-2; 7 bases are shared with TRBD1. The CDR3 consists of 16 residues. Germline assignment: CDR1 SGHTS and CDR2 YDEGEE. V shed 4 bases, J shed 3 bases, and the junction held 9 bases outside the gene matches. The CDR3 protein is CASSRFTGADTGELFF. Here the CDR3 DNA reads TGTGCCAGCAGCAGATTCACAGGGGCGGACACCGGGGAGCTGTTTTTT.

The rearrangement joins TRBV9 to TRBJ1-1, with D tentatively TRBD1 (5 bases). The CDR3 has 15 residues. Germline CDR1 and CDR2: SGDLS and YYNGEE. V was cut by 4 bases and J by 1 base, with 14 bases left in between. CDR3 DNA sequence: TGTGCCAGCAGCCCCCGGGGGACTGGGAACACTGAAGCTTTCTTT. Translation: CASSPRGTGNTEAFF.

The chain recombines TRBV28 with TRBJ1-1; D ambiguous. In germline, CDR1 is MDHEN, CDR2 SYDVKM. V was shortened by 2 bases and J by 5 bases, with 12 bases between the two germline ends. The length of the CDR3 is 14 residues. The CDR3 sequence: CASSLGQAGTEAFF. The CDR3 DNA reads TGTGCCAGCAGTTTAGGGCAAGCGGGGACTGAAGCTTTCTTT.

This clone was counted between two and nine times. The genes are TRBV5-1 and TRBJ2-7; perhaps TRBD2 as D (6 bases). The CDR3 consists of 13 residues. V shed 10 bases and J shed 2 bases, with 16 bases lying between them. Germline V gene sequence: CDR1 SGHRS, CDR2 YFSETQ. The CDR3 nucleotides are TGCGCCTCCAGGCAGGGACTTACCTACGAGCAGTACTTC. It codes for CASRQGLTYEQYF.

V is TRBV19 and J is TRBJ2-1, with a weak D call TRBD2 (6 bases). The CDR3 covers 12 residues. V was shortened by 7 bases and J by 6 bases, with 10 bases between the two germline ends. Per the germline V gene, CDR1 is LNHDA and CDR2 is SQIVND (reference sequence). CDR3: CASKKEGNEQFF. In DNA, the CDR3 is TGTGCCAGTAAAAAGGAGGGCAATGAGCAGTTCTTC.

V usage is TRBV5-1 and J usage is TRBJ2-3; D unclear. Trimming took off 3 bases at V and 2 bases at J, with 10 bases between the two ends. CDR1 is SGHRS, CDR2 YFSETQ, per germline. There are 14 residues in the CDR3. CDR3 loop: CASSSTTYTDTQYF. The CDR3 DNA is TGCGCCAGCAGCTCTACTACCTACACAGATACGCAGTATTTT.

The rearrangement uses TRBV7-9 and TRBJ1-1; 7 bases align to TRBD1. This CDR3 has 16 amino acids. Germline assignment: CDR1 SEHNR and CDR2 FQNEAQ (reference sequence). With 5 bases clipped from V and 0 bases from J, the junction kept 9 bases outside the gene matches. Here the CDR3 DNA reads TGTGCCAGCAGCCCGACAGGGTATGGCATGAACACTGAAGCTTTCTTT. The encoded protein is CASSPTGYGMNTEAFF.

The J gene is TRBJ1-6, the V gene TRBV5-1; D gene ambiguous. The CDR3 spans 14 residues. Germline CDR1 reads SGHRS; CDR2 reads YFSETQ. The V end lost 0 bases, the J end lost 9 bases, and 10 bases lay between the germline ends. CDR3 sequence reads: CASSLDSSGSPLHF. The CDR3, as DNA: TGCGCCAGCAGCTTGGACAGCTCCGGTTCACCCCTCCACTTT.

The chain combines TRBV30 with TRBJ2-2, with D tentatively TRBD2 (5 bases). Germline assignment: CDR1 GTSNPN and CDR2 SVGIG (reference sequence). The length of the CDR3 is 13 residues. V was pared by 0 bases and J by 6 bases, with 8 bases between. The CDR3: CAWSVTRAGELFF. The DNA of the CDR3 is TGTGCCTGGAGTGTAACGAGGGCCGGGGAGCTGTTTTTT.

This chain joins TRBV7-6 and TRBJ1-1; no clear D. The CDR3 is 13 residues long. The V and J ends lost 3 bases and 1 base respectively, with 6 bases between them. CDR1 and CDR2 from the germline V gene are SGHVS and FNYEAQ. The CDR3 DNA is TGTGCCAGCAGCTTGTTCCAGAACACTGAAGCTTTCTTT. Amino acids: CASSLFQNTEAFF.

The CDR3, as DNA: TGCGCCAGCAGCCTAGGGACATTGTCTGGAAACACCATATATTTT. Translation: CASSLGTLSGNTIYF. The V gene is TRBV5-1, the J gene TRBJ1-3, with D perhaps matching TRBD1 (6 bases). V was cut by 4 bases and J by 1 base, with 12 bases left in between. Germline V CDR1 and CDR2: SGHRS, YFSETQ. CDR3 length: 15 amino acids.

The chain employs TRBV15 and TRBJ2-3, with D unresolved. CDR1 and CDR2 from the germline V gene are LNHNV and YYDKDF (reference sequence). The germline V and J ends were trimmed by 0 bases and 6 bases, with 10 bases remaining between them. This CDR3 has 14 amino acids. CDR3 sequence (DNA): TGTGCCACCAGCAGAGATCGGGTTGAGGATACGCAGTATTTT. Translating gives CATSRDRVEDTQYF.

This clone was found a few times. The CDR3 sequence is CASSIDRRQETQYF. The CDR3 DNA follows: TGTGCCAGTAGTATTGACAGGCGCCAAGAGACCCAGTACTTC. This chain connects TRBV19 to TRBJ2-5; the D gene is possibly TRBD1 (6 bases). V gave up 3 bases and J gave up 1 base, with 9 bases separating them. The CDR3 runs 14 residues. Germline CDR1 and CDR2: LNHDA and SQIVND (reference sequence). The variable domain in full, completed from reference TRBV19 and TRBJ2-5, reads DGGITQSPKYLFRKEGQNVTLSCEQNLNHDAMYWYRQDPGQGLRLIYYSQIVNDFQKGDIAEGYSVSREKKESFPLTVTSAQKNPTAFYLCASSIDRRQETQYFGPGTRLLVL.

The chain has TRBV5-6 and TRBJ2-5; 8 bases agree with TRBD2. The CDR3 is made up of 15 amino acids. The ends lost 5 bases at V and 2 bases at J; junction bases unmatched: 8. CDR1 SGHDT and CDR2 YYEEEE come from the germline V gene. The CDR3 nucleotides are TGTGCCAGCAGTCCCGGACTAGCTGGGCAAGAGACCCAGTACTTC. Protein product: CASSPGLAGQETQYF. The full variable domain, with the rest looked up from reference TRBV5-6 and TRBJ2-5, is DAGVTQSPTHLIKTRGQQVTLRCSPKSGHDTVSWYQQALGQGPQFIFQYYEEEERQRGNFPDRFSGHQFPNYSSELNVNALLLGDSALYLCASSPGLAGQETQYFGPGTRLLVL.

The V call is TRBV30, the J call TRBJ2-2; D ambiguous. Germline CDR1 GTSNPN, CDR2 SVGIG (reference sequence). Trimming removed 6 bases at V and 4 bases at J, with 15 bases between. The CDR3 is 14 residues long. In DNA, the CDR3 is TGTGCCTGTACCAGGCAGCCTTCCACCGGGGAGCTGTTTTTT. Protein: CACTRQPSTGELFF.

The CDR3 protein is CASSVNRVVYNEQFF. CDR3 nucleotides: TGTGCCAGCAGTGTAAACAGGGTAGTTTACAATGAGCAGTTCTTC. The chain employs TRBV2 and TRBJ2-1; D perhaps matches TRBD1 (6 bases). The germline gives CDR1 SNHLY, CDR2 FYNNEI. Trimming removed 4 bases at V and 4 bases at J, with 14 bases between. The CDR3 contains 15 residues.

The chain links TRBV3-1 (or the pseudogene TRBV3-2) to TRBJ1-6; D remains unclear. Germline CDR1 LGHDT, CDR2 YNNKEL (reference sequence). V gave up 0 bases and J gave up 14 bases, with 8 bases separating them. The CDR3 extends over 12 amino acids. This CDR3 is CASSQDARTLHF. The CDR3 DNA reads as TGTGCCAGCAGCCAAGACGCGAGGACCCTCCACTTT.